These T cell receptor beta chains were read from a single sample in a study. TCRdb fed the RT-PCR reads into MiXCR, producing one record per CDR3 protein. The table includes about 680,000 distinct CDR3 sequences, more than 13% detected once. Sequencing was done on a sample of memory CD4+ T cells from blood. Receptors were obtained from a female donor in good health, serving as a healthy control. Both conserved end residues are part of each CDR3. The D gene is left open where the match is weak. Part of the rows lack a size; the others show once, few, many or a class for expanded clones.

NA,TRBJ2-5,few,TRBV7-8,TGTGCCAGCAGCTTAGGGTTACCCGCACAAGAGACCCAGTACTTC,CASSLGLPAQETQYF
TRBD2,TRBJ2-1,NA,TRBV7-9,TGTGCCAGCAGCTTATTCCTAGCGGGAAACAATGAGCAGTTCTTC,CASSLFLAGNNEQFF
TRBD2,TRBJ2-5,many,TRBV20-1,TGCAGTGCCAGAGGGGGCGGGAGGGGACAAGAGACCCAGTACTTC,CSARGGGRGQETQYF
TRBD1,TRBJ1-3,NA,TRBV28,TGTGCCAGCGGGCGCCAAGGGACAGCTGGAAACACCATATATTTT,CASGRQGTAGNTIYF
TRBD1,TRBJ1-2,many,TRBV6-5,TGTGCCAGCAGTCGACAGGGCCGGAGCTATGGCTACACCTTC,CASSRQGRSYGYTF
TRBD1,TRBJ2-7,many,TRBV6-1,TGTGCCAGCAGTGAAGGGACAGGGAATAACGAGCAGTACTTC,CASSEGTGNNEQYF
TRBD2,TRBJ2-7,few,TRBV5-1,TGCGCCAGCAGCCTGGGACTAGCGGGAGAAAACTACGAGCAGTACTTC,CASSLGLAGENYEQYF
NA,TRBJ1-2,NA,TRBV6-2/TRBV6-3,TGTGCCAGCAGCACTCGGACAGCGACTAACTATGGCTACACCTTC,CASSTRTATNYGYTF
TRBD1,TRBJ2-5,few,TRBV14,TGTGCCAGCAGCCCGCTCGGAGCCGGACAGGGGCTAGAGACCCAGTACTTC,CASSPLGAGQGLETQYF
NA,TRBJ2-3,few,TRBV9,TGTGCCAGCAGCCAGACCTCATTTCAATTTTCAGATACGCAGTATTTT,CASSQTSFQFSDTQYF
TRBD1,TRBJ1-1,NA,TRBV28,TGTGCCAGCAGGCCCCCCCAGGGGGCGAACACTGAAGCTTTCTTT,CASRPPQGANTEAFF
NA,TRBJ1-4,many,TRBV5-5,TGTGCCAGCAGCTCCAGTCAGGGGTCCGGTGAAAAACTGTTTTTT,CASSSSQGSGEKLFF
TRBD2,TRBJ2-2,many,TRBV20-1,TGCAGTGCTAGACTTCAAAGGCTAGCGGGATACACCGGGGAGCTGTTTTTT,CSARLQRLAGYTGELFF
NA,TRBJ2-1,NA,TRBV7-3,TGTGCCAGCAGCATTGGGACCGGGACCGAGCAGTTCTTC,CASSIGTGTEQFF
TRBD2,TRBJ2-7,few,TRBV5-1,TGCGCCAGCACCGGGACTAGCGGTCCCAGCGAGCAGTACTTC,CASTGTSGPSEQYF
TRBD2,TRBJ2-2,NA,TRBV6-2/TRBV6-3,TGTGCCAGCAGCCTAACGGGACTAACGAACACCGGGGAGCTGTTTTTT,CASSLTGLTNTGELFF
TRBD2,TRBJ2-2,few,TRBV29-1,TGCAGCGTTCCGGGACTAGCGGGACGCGGGGAGCTGTTTTTT,CSVPGLAGRGELFF
TRBD1,TRBJ1-5,many,TRBV11-2,TGTGCCAGCAGCACAGGGGTTGATCAGCCCCAGCATTTT,CASSTGVDQPQHF
NA,TRBJ2-1,NA,TRBV20-1,TGCAGTGCTGGACTCAGAGGGAACAATGAGCAGTTCTTC,CSAGLRGNNEQFF
NA,TRBJ2-7,many,TRBV5-1,TGCGCCAGCAGCCCCTTCGGGGGAGAAGGGTACGAGCAGTACTTC,CASSPFGGEGYEQYF